This TCR beta chain was sequenced for a study of blood T cell repertoires in COVID-19. Profiling relied on immunoSEQ multiplex PCR, and the TCRdb table lists in-frame clones only, not all of them. Of more than 95,000 clones listed, roughly 87% are singletons. V lost 6 bases to trimming and J lost 3 bases; unmatched junction nucleotides: 9. CDR1 is MNHEY, CDR2 SVGEGT, per germline. The CDR3 is made up of 15 amino acids. This clonotype was obtained from a woman of 80 years or more in a cohort sampled during active COVID-19. Sample: peripheral blood. The V call is TRBV6-2 or TRBV6-3, the J call TRBJ2-7; TRBD1 matches at 9 bases. This chain's CDR3 is CASSGDRAGDYEQYF. The CDR3 DNA reads as TGTGCCAGCAGCGGGGACAGGGCGGGCGACTACGAGCAGTACTTC.